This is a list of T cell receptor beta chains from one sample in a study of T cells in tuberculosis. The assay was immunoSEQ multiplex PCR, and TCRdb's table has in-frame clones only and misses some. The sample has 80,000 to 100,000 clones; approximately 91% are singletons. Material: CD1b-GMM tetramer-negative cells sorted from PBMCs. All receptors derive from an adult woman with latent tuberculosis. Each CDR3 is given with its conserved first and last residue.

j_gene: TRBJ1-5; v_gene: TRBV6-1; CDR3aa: CASRQGNQPQHF
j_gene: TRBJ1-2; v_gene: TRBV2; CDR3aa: CASSELGIRTADDSYGYTF
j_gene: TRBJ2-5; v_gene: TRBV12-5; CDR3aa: CASGSRALAGAPETQYF
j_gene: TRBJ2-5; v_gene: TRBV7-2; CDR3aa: CASREQETQYF
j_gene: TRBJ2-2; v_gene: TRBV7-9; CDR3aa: CASSATGGHRRELFF
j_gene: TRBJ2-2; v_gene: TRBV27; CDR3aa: CASSFLTGELFF
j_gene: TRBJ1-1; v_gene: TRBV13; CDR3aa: CALGGTGGGTEAFF
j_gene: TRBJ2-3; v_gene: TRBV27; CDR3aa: CASSSGLATDTQYF
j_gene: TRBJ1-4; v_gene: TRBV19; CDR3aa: CASSIRGTGEKLFF
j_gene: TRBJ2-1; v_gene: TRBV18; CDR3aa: CASSPPTGLAGNEQFF
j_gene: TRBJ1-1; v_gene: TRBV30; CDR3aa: CAWGRTGGLNTEAFF
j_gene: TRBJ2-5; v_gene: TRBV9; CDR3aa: CASSVGGTGEETQYF
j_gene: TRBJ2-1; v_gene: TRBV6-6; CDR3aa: CASSRPVRSGNEQFF
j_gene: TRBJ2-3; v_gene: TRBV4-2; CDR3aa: CASSQDGTGSTDTQYF
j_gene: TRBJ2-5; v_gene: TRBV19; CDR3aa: CASSTGQGDLRETQYF
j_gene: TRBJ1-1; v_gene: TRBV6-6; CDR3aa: CASSYSSGYAFF
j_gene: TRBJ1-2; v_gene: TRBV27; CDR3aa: CASSQTRDRLLYGYTF
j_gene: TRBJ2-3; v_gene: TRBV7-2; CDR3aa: CASSRGDLATDTQYF
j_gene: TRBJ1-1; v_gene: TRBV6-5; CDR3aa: CASSSTQMYTEAFF
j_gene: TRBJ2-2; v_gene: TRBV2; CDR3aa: CASSEYGAQDTGELFF
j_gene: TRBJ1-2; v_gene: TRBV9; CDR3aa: CASSVEDRVNYGYTF
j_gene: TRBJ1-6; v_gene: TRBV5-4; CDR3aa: CASSSTGGSPLHF
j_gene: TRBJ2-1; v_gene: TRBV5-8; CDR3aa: CASSWTGVPYNEQFF
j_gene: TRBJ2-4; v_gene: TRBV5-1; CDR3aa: CASRSSGTGGNIQYF
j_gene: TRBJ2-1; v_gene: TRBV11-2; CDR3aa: CASSWTSGGYNEQFF
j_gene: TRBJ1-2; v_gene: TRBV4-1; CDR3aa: CASSQVGGGEGYTF
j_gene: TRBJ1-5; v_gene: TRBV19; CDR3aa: CASSITRGLAHQPQHF
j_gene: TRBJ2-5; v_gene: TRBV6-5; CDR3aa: CASTGTGSRGETQYF
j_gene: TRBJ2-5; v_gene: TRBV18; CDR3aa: CASVGLAGPQETQYF
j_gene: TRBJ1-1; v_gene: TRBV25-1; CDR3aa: CASIGNRANTEAFF
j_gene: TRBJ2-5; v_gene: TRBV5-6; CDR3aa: CASSHRGAGGLETQYF
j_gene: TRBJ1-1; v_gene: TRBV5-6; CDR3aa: CASSLNPQGNTEAFF
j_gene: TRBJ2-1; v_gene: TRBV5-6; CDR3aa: CASSWGQGRYNEQFF
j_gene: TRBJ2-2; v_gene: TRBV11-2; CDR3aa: CASSLFYSGGNTGELFF
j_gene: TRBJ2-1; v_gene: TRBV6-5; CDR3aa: CASKTSGYNEQFF
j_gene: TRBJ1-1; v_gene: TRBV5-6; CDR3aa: CASSLGTGMAEAFF
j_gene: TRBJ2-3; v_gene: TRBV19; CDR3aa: CASSLAGGTQYF
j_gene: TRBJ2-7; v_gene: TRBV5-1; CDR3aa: CASSLGDQGYEQYF
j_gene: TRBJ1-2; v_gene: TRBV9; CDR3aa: CASSVATNWGYTF
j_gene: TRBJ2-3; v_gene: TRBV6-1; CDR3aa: CASVEVGTQYF
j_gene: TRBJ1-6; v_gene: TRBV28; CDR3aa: CASSLTGGFTYNSPLHF
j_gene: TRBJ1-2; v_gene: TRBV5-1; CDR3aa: CASSPLQSNYGYTF
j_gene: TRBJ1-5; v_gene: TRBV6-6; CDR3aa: CASIDGRGSQPQHF
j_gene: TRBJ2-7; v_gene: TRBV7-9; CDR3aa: CASSLGFATGVHEQYF
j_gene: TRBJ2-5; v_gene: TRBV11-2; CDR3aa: CASSLGASGQETQYF
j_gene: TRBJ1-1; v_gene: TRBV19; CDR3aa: CASSRGQSSDTEAFF
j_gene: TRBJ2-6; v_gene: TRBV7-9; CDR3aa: CASSSNRGTGANVLTF
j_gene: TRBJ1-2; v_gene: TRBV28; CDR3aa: CASSPHGTPRGYTF
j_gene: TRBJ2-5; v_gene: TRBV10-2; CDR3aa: CASSALSGVMETQYF